Each of the 7 T cell receptor beta chains below was sequenced from the same sample in a study of cytomegalovirus exposure and HLA in healthy donors. It was with 60 Vbeta and 13 Jbeta primers that the PCR ran. Method: immunoSEQ multiplex PCR; TCRdb's copy keeps in-frame clones and lacks some. The table lists approximately 150,000 clones, around 75% of them singletons. The specimen sequenced was PBMCs. The source is a human donor in good health.

The V gene is TRBV5-6, the J gene TRBJ2-7; 8 bases map to TRBD1. The CDR3 runs to 14 residues. Germline CDR1 SGHDT, CDR2 YYEEEE. With 2 bases clipped from V and 4 bases from J, the junction kept 5 bases outside the gene matches. As DNA, the CDR3 is TGTGCCAGCAGCTTTGGACAGGGTGGATACGAGCAGTACTTC. Amino acids: CASSFGQGGYEQYF.

This chain connects TRBV5-1 to TRBJ1-2, with D unclear. CDR3 length: 17 amino acids. Germline lookup yields CDR1 SGHRS and CDR2 YFSETQ. Trimming removed 5 bases at V and 4 bases at J, with 24 bases between. CDR3 nucleotides: TGCGCCAGCAGTAATTTTCCGTGGTCCGGGAAGACCTATGGCTACACCTTC. Translation gives CASSNFPWSGKTYGYTF.

About this clone: One end of the junction fails to match germline, which may point to a read error. The J gene is TRBJ1-1, the V gene TRBV7-9; D might be TRBD1 (6 bases). CDR1 and CDR2 from the germline V gene are SEHNR and FQNEAQ (reference sequence). The CDR3 sequence is 15 residues long. CDR3 region: CSSSPRGGGSAEAFF. The CDR3 nucleotides are TGTTCCAGCAGCCCCCGAGGGGGGGGGTCGGCTGAAGCTTTCTTT.

V and J are TRBV5-1 and TRBJ2-5, with 10 bases aligning to TRBD2. Germline-derived CDR1 and CDR2 are SGHRS and YFSETQ. The CDR3 has 19 residues. The V and J ends lost 3 bases and 4 bases, in that order; junction bases with no gene match: 18. The CDR3 sequence is CASSSPLRLAGVVAETQYF. DNA for the CDR3: TGCGCCAGCAGCTCCCCCCTAAGGCTAGCGGGAGTTGTGGCAGAGACCCAGTACTTC.

V and J are TRBV14 and TRBJ2-1, with D perhaps matching TRBD2 (7 bases). Germline CDR1 reads SGHDN; CDR2 reads FVKESK. The CDR3 is 16 amino acids. V dropped 2 bases and J dropped 4 bases, with 15 bases sitting between them. The CDR3 DNA is TGTGCCAGCAGCCAACCCGGGGGGCCCGCATACAATGAGCAGTTCTTC. This gives the protein CASSQPGGPAYNEQFF.

The chain employs TRBV6-5 and TRBJ2-1; the D is unclear. Trimming stripped 5 bases from V and 1 base from J, with 9 bases between. CDR1 is MNHEY, CDR2 SVGAGI, per germline. CDR3 size: 14 residues. The CDR3 region is CASSGPPSYNEQFF. The CDR3 coding sequence is TGTGCCAGCAGTGGGCCTCCGTCCTACAATGAGCAGTTCTTC.

This chain uses TRBV11-2 with TRBJ1-6; tentatively, D is TRBD1 (6 bases). The CDR3 is 15 residues long. With 5 bases removed from V and 5 bases from J, the gap between germline ends came to 13 bases. Germline CDR1 SGHAT, CDR2 FQNNGV. CDR3 DNA sequence: TGTGCCAGCAGCGTAGGGGGGGTGCATAATTCACCCCTCCACTTT. Translated, it gives CASSVGGVHNSPLHF. Together with reference TRBV11-2 and TRBJ1-6, the CDR3 gives the full variable domain: EAGVAQSPRYKIIEKRQSVAFWCNPISGHATLYWYQQILGQGPKLLIQFQNNGVVDDSQLPKDRFSAERLKGVDSTLKIQPAKLEDSAVYLCASSVGGVHNSPLHFGNGTRLTVT.